What follows describes a single T cell receptor (beta chain). What it binds is not known. Profiling relied on immunoSEQ multiplex PCR, and the TCRdb table lists in-frame clones only, not all of them. The sample shows about 95,000 clones, approximately 78% of them seen only once. This specimen belongs to a study of radiotherapy plus CTLA-4 blockade in lung cancer. Germline loops: CDR1 SGHKS, CDR2 YYEKEE (reference sequence). Trimming took off 2 bases at V and 6 bases at J, with 14 bases between the two ends. The CDR3 length is 15 residues. Study results and limitations: According to reports, early shifts in blood T cell clones, alongside interferon-beta, forecast response most accurately.

The source material was peripheral blood, sampled from a patient treated with radiotherapy plus ipilimumab. The gene calls are TRBV5-5 and TRBJ1-4; D might be TRBD1 (6 bases). The TCR was taken from a human donor with non-small cell lung cancer who had a partial response to radiotherapy plus ipilimumab. CDR3 sequence (DNA): TGTGCCAGCAGCTTAGTCGGGGCAGGGGATGAAAAACTGTTTTTT. It codes for CASSLVGAGDEKLFF.